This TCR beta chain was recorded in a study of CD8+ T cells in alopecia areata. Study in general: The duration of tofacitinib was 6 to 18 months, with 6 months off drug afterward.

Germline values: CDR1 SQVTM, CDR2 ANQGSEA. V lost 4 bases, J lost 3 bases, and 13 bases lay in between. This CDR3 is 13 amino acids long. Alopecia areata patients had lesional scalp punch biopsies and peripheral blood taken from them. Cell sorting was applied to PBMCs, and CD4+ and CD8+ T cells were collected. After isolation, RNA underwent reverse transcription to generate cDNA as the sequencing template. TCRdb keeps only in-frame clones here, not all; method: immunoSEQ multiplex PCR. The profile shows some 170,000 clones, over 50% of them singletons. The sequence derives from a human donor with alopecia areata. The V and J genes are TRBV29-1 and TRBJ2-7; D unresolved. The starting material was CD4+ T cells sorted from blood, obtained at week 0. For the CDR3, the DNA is TGCAGCGTTGCCCCCCGCTTGGGCTACGAGCAGTACTTC. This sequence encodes CSVAPRLGYEQYF.